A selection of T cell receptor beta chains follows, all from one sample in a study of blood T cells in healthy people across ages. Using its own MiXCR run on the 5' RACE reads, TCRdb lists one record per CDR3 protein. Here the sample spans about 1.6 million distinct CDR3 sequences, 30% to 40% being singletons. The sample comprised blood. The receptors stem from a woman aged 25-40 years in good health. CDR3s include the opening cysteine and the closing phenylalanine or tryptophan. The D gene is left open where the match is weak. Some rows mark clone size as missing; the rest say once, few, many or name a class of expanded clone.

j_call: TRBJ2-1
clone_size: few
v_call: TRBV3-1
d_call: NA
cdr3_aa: CASSQEVGGVDNEQFF
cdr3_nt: TGTGCCAGCAGCCAAGAGGTTGGGGGAGTGGACAATGAGCAGTTCTTC

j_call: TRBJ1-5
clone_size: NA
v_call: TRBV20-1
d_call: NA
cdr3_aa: CSASGQNQPQHF
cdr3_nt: TGCAGTGCTAGCGGGCAGAATCAGCCCCAGCATTTT

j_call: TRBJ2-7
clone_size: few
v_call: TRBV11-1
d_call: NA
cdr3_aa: CASSPEGVSSYEQYF
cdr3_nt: TGTGCCAGCAGCCCTGAAGGGGTAAGCTCCTACGAGCAGTACTTC

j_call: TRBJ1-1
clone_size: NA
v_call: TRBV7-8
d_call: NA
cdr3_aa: CASSATGFGTEAFF
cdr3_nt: TGCGCCAGCAGCGCTACAGGGTTTGGCACTGAAGCTTTCTTT

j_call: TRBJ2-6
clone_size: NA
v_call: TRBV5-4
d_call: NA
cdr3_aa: CASSLNSGGLGANVLTF
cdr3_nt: TGTGCCAGCAGCTTAAATTCTGGGGGGCTCGGGGCCAACGTCCTGACTTTC

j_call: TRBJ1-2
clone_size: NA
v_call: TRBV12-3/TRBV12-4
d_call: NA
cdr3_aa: CASRGPGANYGYTF
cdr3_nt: TGTGCCAGCCGAGGTCCAGGGGCTAACTATGGCTACACCTTC

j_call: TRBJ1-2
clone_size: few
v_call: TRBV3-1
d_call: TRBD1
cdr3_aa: CASSPSTGYGYGYTF
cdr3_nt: TGTGCCAGCAGCCCCTCGACAGGGTATGGCTATGGCTACACCTTC

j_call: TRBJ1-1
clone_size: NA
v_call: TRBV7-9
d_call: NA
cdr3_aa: CASSLQVTLSTEAFF
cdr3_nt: TGTGCCAGCAGCTTGCAGGTGACCCTGTCTACTGAAGCTTTCTTT

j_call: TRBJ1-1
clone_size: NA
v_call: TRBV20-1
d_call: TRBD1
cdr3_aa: CSARGGPQGAWTEAFF
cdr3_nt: TGCAGTGCTAGAGGGGGTCCCCAGGGGGCTTGGACTGAAGCTTTCTTT

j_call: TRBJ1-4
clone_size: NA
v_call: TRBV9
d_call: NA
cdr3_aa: CASSPRTDEKLFF
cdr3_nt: TGTGCCAGCAGCCCACGGACGGATGAAAAACTGTTTTTT

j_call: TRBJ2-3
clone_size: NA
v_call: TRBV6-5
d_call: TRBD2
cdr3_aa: CASSPQAGGPDTQYF
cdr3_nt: TGTGCCAGCAGTCCCCAAGCGGGGGGGCCAGATACGCAGTATTTT

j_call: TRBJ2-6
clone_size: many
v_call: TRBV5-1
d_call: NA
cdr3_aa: CASSLFPSTGLSSGANVLTF
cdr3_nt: TGCGCCAGCAGCTTATTCCCCTCCACAGGACTTAGCTCTGGGGCCAACGTCCTGACTTTC

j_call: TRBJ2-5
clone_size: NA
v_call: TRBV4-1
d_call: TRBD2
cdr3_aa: CASSQMGLAAQETQYF
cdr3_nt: TGCGCCAGCAGCCAAATGGGGCTAGCGGCACAAGAGACCCAGTACTTC

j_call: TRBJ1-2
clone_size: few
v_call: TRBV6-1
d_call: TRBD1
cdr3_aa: CASSPTGGNAGYTF
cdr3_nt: TGTGCCAGCAGCCCGACAGGGGGCAACGCTGGCTACACCTTC

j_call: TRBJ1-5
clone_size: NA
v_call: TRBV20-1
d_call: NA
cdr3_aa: CSTQTGFNQPQHF
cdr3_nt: TGCAGTACCCAAACAGGTTTCAATCAGCCCCAGCATTTT

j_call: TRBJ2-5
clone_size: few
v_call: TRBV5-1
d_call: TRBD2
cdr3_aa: CASSLGLAGGSQETQYF
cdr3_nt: TGCGCCAGCAGCCTGGGACTAGCGGGAGGATCGCAAGAGACCCAGTACTTC

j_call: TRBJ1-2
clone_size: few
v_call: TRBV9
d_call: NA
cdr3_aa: CASSVGQVLNYGYTF
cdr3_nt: TGTGCCAGCAGCGTCGGGCAGGTCTTAAACTATGGCTACACCTTC

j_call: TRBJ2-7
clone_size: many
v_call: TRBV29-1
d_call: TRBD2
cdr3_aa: CSVSSGGLSYEQYF
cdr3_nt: TGCAGCGTCAGTAGCGGGGGTCTCTCCTACGAGCAGTACTTC

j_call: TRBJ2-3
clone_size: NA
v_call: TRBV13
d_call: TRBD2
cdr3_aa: CASSSRGKGSGDTQYF
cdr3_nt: TGTGCCAGTAGCTCCCGGGGCAAGGGTAGCGGGGATACGCAGTATTTT

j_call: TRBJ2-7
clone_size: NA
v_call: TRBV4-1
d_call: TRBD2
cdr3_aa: CASSQEGGSPFYEQYF
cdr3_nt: TGCGCCAGCAGCCAAGAGGGGGGGTCCCCATTTTACGAGCAGTACTTC

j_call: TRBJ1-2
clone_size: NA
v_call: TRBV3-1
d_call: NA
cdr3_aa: CASSQSGRGGYTF
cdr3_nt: TGTGCCAGCAGCCAATCGGGACGTGGAGGCTACACCTTC

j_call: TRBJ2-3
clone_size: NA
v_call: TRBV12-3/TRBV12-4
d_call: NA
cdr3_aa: CAGSPHRATQYF
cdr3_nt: TGTGCCGGCAGCCCACACCGGGCTACGCAGTATTTT

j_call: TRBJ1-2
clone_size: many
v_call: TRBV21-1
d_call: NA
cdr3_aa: CASPKALRGLCYGYTF
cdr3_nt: TGTGCCAGCCCCAAAGCCCTCAGGGGCCTTTGCTATGGCTACACCTTC

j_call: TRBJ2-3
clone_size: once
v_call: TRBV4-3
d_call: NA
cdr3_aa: CASSQDKRPLDTQYF
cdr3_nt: TGCGCCAGCAGCCAAGATAAGCGGCCCCTAGATACGCAGTATTTT

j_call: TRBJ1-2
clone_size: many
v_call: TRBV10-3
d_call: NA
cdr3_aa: CAIMDSAYGYTF
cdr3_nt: TGTGCCATCATGGACAGCGCCTATGGCTACACCTTC

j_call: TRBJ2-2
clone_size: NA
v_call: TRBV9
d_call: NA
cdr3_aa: CASSSPGGGIHTGELFF
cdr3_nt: TGTGCCAGCAGCTCCCCTGGCGGCGGGATCCACACCGGGGAGCTGTTTTTT

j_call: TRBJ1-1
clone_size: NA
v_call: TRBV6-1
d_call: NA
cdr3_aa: CASSEPGFSMRAFF
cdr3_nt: TGTGCCAGCAGTGAGCCGGGATTCTCGATGAGGGCTTTCTTT

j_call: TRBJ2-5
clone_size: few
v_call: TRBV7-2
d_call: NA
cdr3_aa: CASSHSRLRAGSGTQYF
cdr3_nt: TGTGCCAGCAGTCACAGCAGATTGCGGGCGGGCTCGGGGACCCAGTACTTC

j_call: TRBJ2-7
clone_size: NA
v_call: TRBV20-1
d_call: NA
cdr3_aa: CSARDGAEASYEQYF
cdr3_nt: TGCAGTGCTAGAGATGGGGCAGAGGCTTCCTACGAGCAGTACTTC

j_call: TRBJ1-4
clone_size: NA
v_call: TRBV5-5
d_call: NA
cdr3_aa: CASSLEPTNEKLFF
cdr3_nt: TGTGCCAGCAGCTTAGAACCAACTAATGAAAAACTGTTTTTT

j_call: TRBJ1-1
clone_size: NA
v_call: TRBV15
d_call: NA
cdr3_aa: CATSSPNSDTGAFF
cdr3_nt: TGTGCCACCAGCAGCCCGAACTCGGACACTGGAGCTTTCTTT

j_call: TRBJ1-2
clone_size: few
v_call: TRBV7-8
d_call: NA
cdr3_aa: CASSSGRYMDGYTF
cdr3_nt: TGTGCCAGCAGCTCGGGACGGTACATGGATGGCTACACCTTC

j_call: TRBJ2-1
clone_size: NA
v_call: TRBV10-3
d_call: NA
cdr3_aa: CAISELGQKGEQFF
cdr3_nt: TGTGCCATCAGTGAGCTCGGACAGAAGGGTGAGCAGTTCTTC

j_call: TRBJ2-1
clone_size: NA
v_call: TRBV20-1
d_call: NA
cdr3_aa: CRPRSYNEQFF
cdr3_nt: TGCAGACCTCGGTCCTACAATGAGCAGTTCTTC

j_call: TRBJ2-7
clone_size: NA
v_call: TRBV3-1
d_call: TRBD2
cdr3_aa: CASSQVTSGMTYEQYF
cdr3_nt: TGTGCCAGCAGCCAAGTGACTAGCGGGATGACCTACGAGCAGTACTTC

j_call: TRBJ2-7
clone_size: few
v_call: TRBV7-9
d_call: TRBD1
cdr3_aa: CASSSPGPGGEQYF
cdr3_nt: TGTGCCAGCAGCTCCCCCGGCCCAGGGGGCGAGCAGTACTTC

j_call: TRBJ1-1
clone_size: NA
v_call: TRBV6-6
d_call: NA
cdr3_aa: CASRRPGTSRTEAFF
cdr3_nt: TGTGCCAGCAGGCGCCCCGGGACATCGAGGACTGAAGCTTTCTTT

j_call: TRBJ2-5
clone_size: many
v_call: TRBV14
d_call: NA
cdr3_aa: CATHGLRYIGVQETQYF
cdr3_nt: TGTGCCACCCACGGGCTAAGATATATTGGGGTTCAAGAGACCCAGTACTTC

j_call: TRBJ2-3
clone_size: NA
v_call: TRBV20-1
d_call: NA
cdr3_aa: CSASRDKAPYTQYF
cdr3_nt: TGCAGTGCTAGTAGGGACAAAGCCCCATATACGCAGTATTTT

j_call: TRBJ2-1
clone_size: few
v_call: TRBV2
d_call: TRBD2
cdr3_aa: CATLAGGVAEEQFF
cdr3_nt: TGTGCCACCCTAGCGGGAGGGGTTGCAGAAGAGCAGTTCTTC

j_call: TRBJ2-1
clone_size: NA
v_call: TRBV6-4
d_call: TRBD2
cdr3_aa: CASSVLAGDNEQFF
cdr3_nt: TGTGCCAGCAGTGTCCTAGCGGGGGACAATGAGCAGTTCTTC

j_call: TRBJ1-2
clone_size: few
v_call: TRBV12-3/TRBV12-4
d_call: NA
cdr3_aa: CASIDDWGYTF
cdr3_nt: TGTGCCAGCATCGACGATTGGGGCTACACCTTC

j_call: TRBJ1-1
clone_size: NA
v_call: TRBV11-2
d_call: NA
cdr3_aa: CASSSQGMGGTEAFF
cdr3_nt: TGTGCCAGCAGCTCTCAGGGAATGGGGGGCACTGAAGCTTTCTTT

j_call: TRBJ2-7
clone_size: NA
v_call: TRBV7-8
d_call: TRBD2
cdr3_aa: CASSSRLAGGYEQYF
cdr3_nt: TGTGCCAGCAGCTCTCGACTAGCGGGAGGTTACGAGCAGTACTTC

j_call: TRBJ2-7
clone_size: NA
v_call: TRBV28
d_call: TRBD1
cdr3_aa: CASSLGGQGLGEQYF
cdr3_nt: TGTGCCAGCAGTCTCGGGGGACAGGGGTTGGGCGAGCAGTACTTC

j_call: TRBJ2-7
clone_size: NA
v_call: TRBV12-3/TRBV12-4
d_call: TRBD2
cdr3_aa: CASSLLAGDQQYF
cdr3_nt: TGTGCCAGCAGTTTACTAGCGGGAGACCAGCAGTACTTC

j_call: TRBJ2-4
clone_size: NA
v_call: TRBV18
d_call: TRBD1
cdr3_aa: CASSPPYGDRSREQYF
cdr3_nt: TGTGCCAGCTCACCACCGTATGGGGACAGATCTAGGGAGCAGTACTTC

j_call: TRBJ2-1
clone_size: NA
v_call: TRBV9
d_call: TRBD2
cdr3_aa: CASSPRAAGGDNEQFF
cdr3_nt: TGTGCCAGCAGCCCGAGAGCAGCGGGAGGGGACAATGAGCAGTTCTTC

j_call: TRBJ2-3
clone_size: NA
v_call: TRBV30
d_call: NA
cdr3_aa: CAWSLGRPSSTDTQYF
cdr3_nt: TGTGCCTGGAGTTTAGGGCGTCCCAGTAGCACAGATACGCAGTATTTT

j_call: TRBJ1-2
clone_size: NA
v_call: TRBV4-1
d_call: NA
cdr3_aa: CASSRDSRDGYTF
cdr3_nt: TGCGCCAGCAGCCGAGACTCGAGGGATGGCTACACCTTC

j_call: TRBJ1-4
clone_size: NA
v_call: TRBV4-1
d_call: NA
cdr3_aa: CAGSQPFSGLSTNEKLFF
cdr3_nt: TGCGCCGGCAGCCAACCATTCAGCGGGCTCTCAACTAATGAAAAACTGTTTTTT

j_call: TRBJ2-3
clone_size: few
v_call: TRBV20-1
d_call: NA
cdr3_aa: CSASPKDPVGTDTQYF
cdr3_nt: TGCAGTGCTAGTCCTAAAGACCCAGTGGGCACAGATACGCAGTATTTT

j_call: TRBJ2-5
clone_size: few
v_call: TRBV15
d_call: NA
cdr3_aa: CATSRVGGETQYF
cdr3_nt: TGTGCCACCAGCAGAGTGGGGGGAGAGACCCAGTACTTC